The clone carrying this T cell receptor (beta chain) has just one count. The source of the sample is a study of blood T cell repertoires in COVID-19. At the level of the study: Italy, Spain and the United States were the sources of the convalescent and acute COVID-19 samples. From T cells, B-cell-depleted T cells, or PBMCs came the material, which was cDNA or gDNA.

Original analysis: Amplification from reference gene primers served as the basis for estimated nucleated cell counts. Sequencing used immunoSEQ multiplex PCR; TCRdb keeps in-frame clones, though not all of them. D and trimming come from the DNA, and the V and J calls and clone size come from that table. The sample consists of more than 90,000 clones, 72% of them appearing once. Germline V lookup: CDR1 SGDLS, CDR2 YYNGEE. The CDR3 extends over 14 amino acids. V shed 0 bases and J shed 3 bases, with 10 bases lying between them. The V gene is TRBV9, the J gene TRBJ2-7; D not certain. The receptor's source is a woman aged 55-70 years in a cohort sampled during active or convalescent COVID-19. The sequencing sample was made of peripheral blood. CDR3 in amino acids: CASSVGAGYYEQYF. The CDR3 DNA follows: TGTGCCAGCAGCGTAGGGGCTGGGTACTACGAGCAGTACTTC.